This passage covers 2 T cell receptor beta chains from one sample sequenced in a study of T-cell memory formation after mild COVID-19. TCRdb fed the 5' RACE reads into MiXCR, producing one record per CDR3 protein. The sample lists around 140,000 distinct CDR3 sequences, roughly 19% occurring once. The sequencing input was PBMCs or a T cell subset sorted from them (not recorded which). The origin of the receptors is an adult woman who had mild COVID-19 (a few samples of this study predate the infection). Cell type and time point are not known.

This clonotype was seen a few times. Germline and junction disagree at one end, which may indicate a read error. V usage is TRBV7-7 and J usage is TRBJ2-3; no clear D gene. Germline V gene lookup returns CDR1 SSHAT and CDR2 FNYEAQ (reference sequence). CDR3 length: 15 residues. As DNA, the CDR3 is TGTGCTAGCAGCCTCCGACTGGGGTTAGGAGATACGCAGTATTTT. Translating gives CASSLRLGLGDTQYF. Based on the CDR3 plus reference TRBV7-7 and TRBJ2-3, the full variable domain is GAGVSQSPRYKVTKRGQDVTLRCDPISSHATLYWYQQALGQGPEFLTYFNYEAQPDKSGLPSDRFSAERPEGSISTLTIQRTEQRDSAMYRCASSLRLGLGDTQYFGPGTRLTVL.

This clonotype was picked up a small number of times. This sequence joins TRBV27 and TRBJ2-3, with D perhaps assigned TRBD1 or TRBD2 (5 bases each). The V end lost 5 bases, the J end lost 3 bases, and 18 bases lay between the germline ends. Germline V CDR1 and CDR2: MNHEY, SMNVEV (reference sequence). The CDR3 extends over 16 amino acids. The CDR3 sequence: CASSGIQGVGTDTQYF. In nucleotides, the CDR3 is TGTGCCAGCAGTGGAATCCAGGGAGTGGGTACAGATACGCAGTATTTT.